This passage covers 9 T cell receptor beta chains from one sample sequenced in a study of shared clonotypes between healthy human individuals. Assay used: immunoSEQ multiplex PCR; TCRdb lists only in-frame clones, some missing. The sample holds some 2,000,000 clones, 90% to 95% seen once. Material for sequencing was naive CD4+ T cells sorted from blood. As for subset: CD45RA+ positively selected. Receptors originate from a man between 18 and 29 years old in good health.

The rearrangement joins TRBV18 to TRBJ2-2; the D gene is possibly TRBD2 (6 bases). Trimming cost V 1 base and J 4 bases, with 10 bases left between them. Germline V gene data show CDR1 as KGHSH and CDR2 as LQKENI. The CDR3 has 15 amino acids. In nucleotides, the CDR3 is TGTGCCAGCTCACCACAGGGACTCACCACCGGGGAGCTGTTTTTT. It is translated as CASSPQGLTTGELFF. Together with reference TRBV18 and TRBJ2-2, the CDR3 gives the full variable domain: NAGVMQNPRHLVRRRGQEARLRCSPMKGHSHVYWYRQLPEEGLKFMVYLQKENIIDESGMPKERFSAEFPKEGPSILRIQQVVRGDSAAYFCASSPQGLTTGELFFGEGSRLTVL.

The chain is built from TRBV13 and TRBJ2-7; D possibly uses TRBD1 or TRBD2 (5 bases each). The V end lost 1 base, the J end lost 2 bases, and 12 bases lay between the germline ends. Per the germline V gene, CDR1 is PRHDT and CDR2 is FYEKMQ (reference sequence). This CDR3 has 15 amino acids. The chain's CDR3 is CASSLAGTRAYEQYF. The CDR3, as DNA: TGTGCCAGCAGCTTAGCCGGGACCCGAGCCTACGAGCAGTACTTC.

This clone was detected only a few times. The chain couples TRBV19 to TRBJ1-2; D is unresolved. V was pared by 4 bases and J by 4 bases, with 10 bases between. Germline CDR1 LNHDA, CDR2 SQIVND (reference sequence). The CDR3 loop spans 13 amino acids. The CDR3 loop is CASSTYGVYGYTF. The CDR3 region has the DNA TGTGCCAGTAGTACATACGGGGTCTATGGCTACACCTTC.

V and J are TRBV5-6 and TRBJ2-3; D call uncertain. The CDR3 is 16 amino acids. V was pared by 1 base and J by 4 bases, with 16 bases between. Germline V gene lookup returns CDR1 SGHDT and CDR2 YYEEEE. The CDR3 sequence is CASSLTGHPEADTQYF. The CDR3 DNA follows: TGTGCCAGCAGCTTGACGGGCCACCCTGAAGCAGATACGCAGTATTTT.

This clone showed up just once. The V gene is TRBV1, the J gene TRBJ2-1; the table assigns TRBD2, which was not confirmed against the DNA. TRBV1 counts as a pseudogene. The CDR3 contains 15 residues. CDR3 DNA: TGCACCAGCAGCCAAGTTTATAGCGGGAGTGATGAGCAGTTCTTC. Protein product: CTSSQVYSGSDEQFF.

This clone has just one count. The chain combines TRBV5-1 with TRBJ1-1, with 8 bases that match TRBD1. Germline V gene data show CDR1 as SGHRS and CDR2 as YFSETQ. Trimming at V came to 0 bases and at J to 0 bases, leaving 4 bases not matched to a gene. This CDR3 comprises 16 residues. CDR3 in amino acids: CASSLGQGTMNTEAFF. In nucleotides, the CDR3 is TGCGCCAGCAGCTTGGGACAGGGGACCATGAACACTGAAGCTTTCTTT.

V is TRBV30 and J is TRBJ2-7, with D perhaps matching TRBD2 (6 bases). Germline-derived CDR1 and CDR2 are GTSNPN and SVGIG (reference sequence). This CDR3 region has 14 residues. With 2 bases removed from V and 3 bases from J, the gap between germline ends came to 14 bases. CDR3 amino acids: CAWSPDRGFYEQYF. CDR3 nucleotides: TGTGCCTGGAGTCCGGACCGGGGGTTCTACGAGCAGTACTTC.

CDR3 residues: CASSKDSRYGYTF. In DNA, the CDR3 is TGCGCCAGCAGTAAAGACAGTAGATATGGCTACACCTTC. The rearrangement uses TRBV23-1 and TRBJ1-2; D perhaps matches TRBD1 (5 bases). TRBV23-1 is marked as an open reading frame, function uncertain. V dropped 5 bases and J dropped 5 bases, with 12 bases sitting between them. CDR3 length equals 13 residues.

The DNA of the CDR3 is TGTGCCAGCACTAAACAGGGGACTAATGAAAAACTGTTTTTT. Translating it yields CASTKQGTNEKLFF. The chain recombines TRBV2 with TRBJ1-4, with 7 bases fitting TRBD1. The CDR3 covers 14 residues. Trimming removed 7 bases from V and 2 bases from J; junction bases left unmatched: 4. CDR1 SNHLY and CDR2 FYNNEI come from the germline V gene.